A single sample is the source of the 12 T cell receptor beta chains below, sequenced in a study of T cells after yellow fever vaccination. In TCRdb, the 5' RACE reads were re-called with MiXCR into one record per CDR3 protein. The sample has 300,000 to 400,000 distinct CDR3 sequences, approximately 3.9% seen once. The sequencing used PBMCs, collected 5 days after the yellow fever booster vaccination. The receptors were gathered from a man younger than 35 who received the YFV17D yellow fever vaccine.

The chain employs TRBV7-6 and TRBJ2-3; 11 bases map to TRBD2. Germline CDR1 and CDR2: SGHVS and FNYEAQ. This CDR3 spans 15 amino acids. Trimming removed 2 bases from V and 5 bases from J; junction bases left unmatched: 3. The CDR3 loop is CASSLTSGRVDTQYF. CDR3 sequence (DNA): TGTGCCAGCAGCTTAACTAGCGGGAGAGTAGATACGCAGTATTTT.

This clonotype was seen only a few times. The V and J genes are TRBV5-1 and TRBJ1-1; the D is unclear. CDR1 SGHRS and CDR2 YFSETQ come from the germline V gene. V was cut by 3 bases and J by 0 bases, with 12 bases left in between. CDR3 length: 15 amino acids. The CDR3 reads CASSSAGIMNTEAFF. The DNA of the CDR3 is TGCGCCAGCAGCTCCGCAGGAATCATGAACACTGAAGCTTTCTTT. The variable domain in full, with the rest retrieved from reference TRBV5-1 and TRBJ1-1, is KAGVTQTPRYLIKTRGQQVTLSCSPISGHRSVSWYQQTPGQGLQFLFEYFSETQRNKGNFPGRFSGRQFSNSRSEMNVSTLELGDSALYLCASSSAGIMNTEAFFGQGTRLTVV.

This clonotype appeared a few times. Its ends do not fully match the called genes, so a read error is possible. The V gene is TRBV19, the J gene TRBJ2-1; TRBD1 matches 8 bases. The germline gives CDR1 LNHDA, CDR2 SQIVND (reference sequence). CDR3 size: 13 residues. CDR3 sequence (DNA): TGTGCCAGTAGGGCCGGACAGGGCACGGCCTCTTGCTTC. Protein sequence: CASRAGQGTASCF.

This clonotype appeared a few times. The V gene is TRBV7-9, the J gene TRBJ2-5; 8 nucleotides match TRBD2. Germline assignment: CDR1 SEHNR and CDR2 FQNEAQ (reference sequence). V shed 1 base, J shed 5 bases, and the junction held 9 bases outside the gene matches. CDR3 length equals 16 residues. The CDR3 bases are TGTGCCAGCAGCTTAGGTGGGCCGGGACTAGGGGAGACCCAGTACTTC. Amino acids: CASSLGGPGLGETQYF.

This clonotype was detected ten times or more. The rearrangement uses TRBV7-9 and TRBJ2-1, with D perhaps TRBD1 (6 bases). CDR1 is SEHNR and CDR2 is FQNEAQ in the germline V gene (reference sequence). The CDR3 consists of 17 residues. The V end lost 5 bases, the J end lost 5 bases, and 22 bases lay between the germline ends. CDR3 DNA sequence: TGTGCCAGCAGCGCCAGGTGGGGGCTTAGTTCAGACAATGAGCAGTTCTTC. This codes for CASSARWGLSSDNEQFF.

This chain joins TRBV12-5 and TRBJ1-1; D uncertain. The CDR3 is made up of 16 amino acids. Germline assignment: CDR1 LGHNT and CDR2 FRNRAP. Trimming stripped 0 bases from V and 2 bases from J, with 13 bases between. The CDR3 DNA is TGTGCTAGTGGTTTGGTGTCCGGCCCTCTAAACACTGAAGCTTTCTTT. Amino acids: CASGLVSGPLNTEAFF.

This clonotype occurred a few times. The gene calls are TRBV18 and TRBJ2-5, with D tentatively TRBD1 (6 bases). CDR3 size: 15 residues. CDR1 is KGHSH and CDR2 is LQKENI in the germline V gene. V was cut by 1 base and J by 5 bases, with 14 bases left in between. This CDR3 reads CASSPRSQGAETQYF. The CDR3 DNA sequence: TGTGCCAGCTCACCACGATCACAGGGTGCGGAGACCCAGTACTTC.

This clonotype has just a few counts. This chain connects TRBV3-1 to TRBJ2-3; either TRBD1 or TRBD2 may supply D (5 bases each). CDR1 is LGHDT and CDR2 is YNNKEL in the germline V gene (reference sequence). The CDR3 has 14 amino acids. The V gene lost 2 bases and the J gene lost 4 bases, with 10 bases spanning the gap. CDR3 sequence: CASSQTRDADTQYF. CDR3 sequence (DNA): TGTGCCAGCAGCCAAACCAGGGACGCAGATACGCAGTATTTT.

In this sample, this clonotype turned up many times. The J gene is TRBJ1-4, the V gene TRBV5-5; a possible D gene is TRBD1 (5 bases). Germline-derived CDR1 and CDR2 are SGHKS and YYEKEE (reference sequence). Trimming took 3 bases from V and 0 from J, leaving 12 bases between them. The CDR3 runs 16 residues. CDR3 in DNA: TGTGCCAGCAGCTCCGGACACCACGCAACTAATGAAAAACTGTTTTTT. It translates to CASSSGHHATNEKLFF.

V and J are TRBV7-2 and TRBJ1-2, with unresolved D. The CDR3 is 14 residues long. V was trimmed by 2 bases and J by 4 bases, leaving 11 bases between them. Germline CDR1 reads SGHTA; CDR2 reads FQGNSA. The CDR3 DNA is TGTGCCAGCAGCTTACCCCCTAATGGCTATGGCTACACCTTC. The encoded protein is CASSLPPNGYGYTF.

The chain combines TRBV5-1 with TRBJ1-1; D gene ambiguous. Germline CDR1 is SGHRS and CDR2 is YFSETQ. The CDR3 totals 14 residues. With 3 bases removed from V and 1 base from J, the gap between germline ends came to 10 bases. CDR3 amino acids: CASSWRGPNTEAFF. The CDR3 DNA reads TGCGCCAGCAGCTGGCGGGGTCCGAACACTGAAGCTTTCTTT. Drawing the rest from reference TRBV5-1 and TRBJ1-1, the complete variable domain is KAGVTQTPRYLIKTRGQQVTLSCSPISGHRSVSWYQQTPGQGLQFLFEYFSETQRNKGNFPGRFSGRQFSNSRSEMNVSTLELGDSALYLCASSWRGPNTEAFFGQGTRLTVV.

This clonotype was counted ten times or more. The chain has TRBV27 and TRBJ2-7; tentative D call: TRBD2 (6 bases). The CDR3 contains 15 residues. Per the germline V gene, CDR1 is MNHEY and CDR2 is SMNVEV (reference sequence). V dropped 5 bases and J dropped 5 bases, with 19 bases sitting between them. The CDR3 nucleotides are TGTGCCAGCAGTCGAACGCCCCAGGGACTCAACGAGCAGTACGTC. It translates to CASSRTPQGLNEQYV.